Below, 3 T cell receptor beta chains from the same sample are listed, as sequenced in a study of blood T cells in healthy people across ages (dated by TCRdb to between 2015 and 2016). Library prep was done by 5' RACE. TCRdb shows the sequencer as Illumina HiSeq 2500. The second PCR ran for roughly 6 to 11 cycles and used a J-beta primer mix along with a sample-barcoded 5' primer. Using fastp trimming at Q25 and MiXCR clonotype assembly, TCRdb reanalyzed the public sequencing data and kept in-frame beta chains. Here each entry gathers all rows of one CDR3 protein and keeps the most common genes and DNA. Recorded for this sample are roughly 2 million distinct CDR3 sequences; 49% of them occurred a single time. Roughly 2% of the sample goes to the ten largest clones. Sequenced sample: blood. These receptors were collected from a woman aged 40-49 years in good health.

The chain couples TRBV7-9 to TRBJ2-5; maybe TRBD2 (6 bases). V was clipped by 4 bases and J by 5 bases, with 17 bases between them. This CDR3 region has 15 residues. Germline V lookup: CDR1 SEHNR, CDR2 FQNEAQ (reference sequence). The CDR3 nucleotides are TGTGCCAGCAGCTCTGGACGGGAGATCGTGGAGACCCAGTACTTC. Its translation: CASSSGREIVETQYF. The full variable domain, rest sourced from reference TRBV7-9 and TRBJ2-5, is DTGVSQNPRHKITKRGQNVTFRCDPISEHNRLYWYRQTLGQGPEFLTYFQNEAQLEKSRLLSDRFSAERPKGSFSTLEIQRTEQGDSAMYLCASSSGREIVETQYFGPGTRLLVL.

In its sample, this clonotype was seen once. V usage is TRBV12-3 or TRBV12-4 and J usage is TRBJ2-3; 7 bases map to TRBD1. CDR3 size: 16 residues. J lost 2 bases, V lost 5 bases, and 10 bases had no gene match. CDR3 nucleotides: TGTGCCAGCAGTCCCCAGGGGGAAACCCTCACAGATACGCAGTATTTT. It yields the protein CASSPQGETLTDTQYF.

V usage is TRBV4-2 and J usage is TRBJ2-7; tentatively, D is TRBD1 (5 bases). CDR3 size: 15 residues. CDR1 LGHNA and CDR2 YNFKEQ come from the germline V gene. V lost 0 bases to trimming and J lost 1 base, with 10 bases between them. In DNA form, the CDR3 reads TGTGCCAGCAGCCAAGAAGGGGATCCTTCCTACGAGCAGTACTTC. It translates to CASSQEGDPSYEQYF.